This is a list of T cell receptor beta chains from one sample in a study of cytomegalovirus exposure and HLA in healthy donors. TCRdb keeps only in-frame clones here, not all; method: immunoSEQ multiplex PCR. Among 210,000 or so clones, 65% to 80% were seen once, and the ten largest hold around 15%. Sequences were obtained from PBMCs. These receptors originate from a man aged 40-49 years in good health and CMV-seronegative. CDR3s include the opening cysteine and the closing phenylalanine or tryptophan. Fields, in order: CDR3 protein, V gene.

cdr3_aa: CASSLVLARYNEQFF
v_call: TRBV11-2

cdr3_aa: CASAPGNYGYTF
v_call: TRBV19

cdr3_aa: CASSLRVNPETQYF
v_call: TRBV7-2

cdr3_aa: CASSEAPGQHYEQYF
v_call: TRBV2

cdr3_aa: CASSPGLNSPLHF
v_call: TRBV5-1

cdr3_aa: CASSSPGQGTGELFF
v_call: TRBV11-2

cdr3_aa: CASKSAGGPTDTQYF
v_call: TRBV2

cdr3_aa: CASSSSGRRDEQFF
v_call: TRBV6-1

cdr3_aa: CASSSGRTLSYEQYF
v_call: TRBV19

cdr3_aa: CASTLSAAFSGNTIYF
v_call: TRBV7-6

cdr3_aa: CASSPLTGPKGYTF
v_call: TRBV7-6

cdr3_aa: CASSLDGQGRGQPQHF
v_call: TRBV27

cdr3_aa: CASSQVGSGANVLTF
v_call: TRBV4-3

cdr3_aa: CASSQESRATNEKLFF
v_call: TRBV4-1

cdr3_aa: CASSVSGKTYEQYF
v_call: TRBV7-2

cdr3_aa: CASSSFQGSGNTIYF
v_call: TRBV7-2

cdr3_aa: CASSQSGSLSYEQYF
v_call: TRBV5-1